This is a list of T cell receptor beta chains from one sample in a study of Graves' ophthalmopathy and Graves' hyperthyroidism. TCRdb ran MiXCR on the multiplex PCR reads and lists one entry per CDR3 protein. The data show 560,000 or so distinct CDR3 sequences, with under 45% seen just once and less than 4.5% held by the top ten. Source material: peripheral blood or thyroid tissue (not recorded which). All receptors derive from an adult man with Graves' hyperthyroidism. Both conserved end residues are part of each CDR3. A D gene is named only where the DNA matches it firmly. For some rows the clone size is stated as once, few or many, or as a class when expanded; others skip it.

DNA	CDR3	size	V	J	D
TGTGCCAGCAGCTTGGACAGGGGACTTGACTATGGCTACACCTTC	CASSLDRGLDYGYTF	few	TRBV7-9	TRBJ1-2	TRBD1
TGTGCCAGCTCCAGGGGGAACTTTAGGACTGGCTACACCTTC	CASSRGNFRTGYTF	many	TRBV12-3/TRBV12-4	TRBJ1-2	TRBD1
TGCAGCGTGAGGGTTCCCTCGGGACAGGGCGTCCACGAGCAGTACTTC	CSVRVPSGQGVHEQYF	many	TRBV29-1	TRBJ2-7	TRBD1
TGCAGTGCGCTCAAATACGAGCAGTACTTC	CSALKYEQYF	NA	TRBV20-1	TRBJ2-7	NA
TGTGCCAGCAGTCCAGGACTAGCGGGGGGCCCCTCGTACTTC	CASSPGLAGGPSYF	few	TRBV28	TRBJ2-5	TRBD2
TGTGCCAGCAGCGCCCCGGTTGGGTACTCTGAGACCCAGTACTTC	CASSAPVGYSETQYF	many	TRBV9	TRBJ2-5	NA
TGTGCCAGCACCCCATCTACGCAGTATTTT	CASTPSTQYF	NA	TRBV9	TRBJ2-3	NA
TGCGCCAGCAGCATGAGGACAGGGCAATCCTACGAGCAGTACTTC	CASSMRTGQSYEQYF	NA	TRBV5-1	TRBJ2-7	TRBD1
TGCAGTGCCCCCCTGGATTCGGCGGCAGGGGCCCAAGAGACCCAGTACTTC	CSAPLDSAAGAQETQYF	many	TRBV20-1	TRBJ2-5	NA
TGTGCCAGCAGCGTAGCTCGGACTAGCGGGAGCACCGGGGAGCTGTTTTTT	CASSVARTSGSTGELFF	NA	TRBV9	TRBJ2-2	TRBD2
TGCAGCGTACGACAGGGGGTAGACGAGCAGTACTTC	CSVRQGVDEQYF	NA	TRBV29-1	TRBJ2-7	TRBD1
TGTGCCAGCAACCCGGGACTAGCGGGAGTCTACGAGCAGTACTTC	CASNPGLAGVYEQYF	many	TRBV6-5	TRBJ2-7	TRBD2
TGCGCCAGCAGCTTGAACGGGGGCGGCAATCAGCCCCAGCATTTT	CASSLNGGGNQPQHF	many	TRBV5-1	TRBJ1-5	NA
TGTGCCAGCAGCCCCAATACAGACACGAAATATGGCTACACCTTC	CASSPNTDTKYGYTF	few	TRBV3-1	TRBJ1-2	NA
TGTGCCAGCAGTGAGGCGGGGGTGGATAATTCACCCCTCCACTTT	CASSEAGVDNSPLHF	many	TRBV2	TRBJ1-6	NA
TGTGCCACCCAGGGGACAGGGCACTATGGCTACACCTTC	CATQGTGHYGYTF	many	TRBV25-1	TRBJ1-2	TRBD1
TGTGCCAGCAGTGAAGGAACAGGAAACACCATATATTTT	CASSEGTGNTIYF	few	TRBV6-5	TRBJ1-3	NA
TGTGCCAGCAGCGTTATAGACAGGGCCGCCGGGGAGCTGTTTTTT	CASSVIDRAAGELFF	many	TRBV9	TRBJ2-2	TRBD1
TGTGCCAGCAGCTTGAAGGGGATAAACACTGAAGCTTTCTTT	CASSLKGINTEAFF	many	TRBV7-8	TRBJ1-1	NA
TGTGCCACCAGCAGACTAGCGGGAGGGATAGAGACCCAGTACTTC	CATSRLAGGIETQYF	NA	TRBV15	TRBJ2-5	TRBD2
TGCGCCAGCAGCGGGTCGACAGGGGGCGAGCAGTACTTC	CASSGSTGGEQYF	NA	TRBV5-1	TRBJ2-7	TRBD1
TGTGCGAGCAGTCCTGGAGCGGGACAGGTTTCTAACGAGCAGTACTTC	CASSPGAGQVSNEQYF	many	TRBV12-3/TRBV12-4	TRBJ2-7	NA
TGCAGTGCTAGGAAACAGGGATCCGGGGAGCTGTTTTTT	CSARKQGSGELFF	many	TRBV20-1	TRBJ2-2	NA
TGCAGTGCTAGTGGGGACTTTGGCTACGAGCAGTACTTC	CSASGDFGYEQYF	many	TRBV20-1	TRBJ2-7	NA
TGCAGCCCCAACGACTACACCTTC	CSPNDYTF	many	TRBV29-1	TRBJ1-2	NA
TGTGCCACCAGTGATTCCTCAGGGCACAATGCCCAAGAGACCCAGTACTTC	CATSDSSGHNAQETQYF	many	TRBV24-1	TRBJ2-5	NA
TGTGCCAGCAGCACCCCAGGGGGCGCATCTGGGGCCAACGTCCTGACTTTC	CASSTPGGASGANVLTF	NA	TRBV11-3	TRBJ2-6	TRBD1
TGCGCCAGCAGTACCGGGACAGGGGGCTCCGAGCAGTACTTC	CASSTGTGGSEQYF	many	TRBV10-1	TRBJ2-7	TRBD1
TGCAGCGTTGGTGCCGGAACGTATCAGCCCCAGTACTTC	CSVGAGTYQPQYF	NA	TRBV29-1	TRBJ2-5	NA
TGCGCCAGCAGTGGTGCTAGCGGGACCTTGCTTATAGAGACCCAGTACTTC	CASSGASGTLLIETQYF	many	TRBV10-2	TRBJ2-5	TRBD2
TGTGCCAGCAGCCAAGGGGGCAGGGGGCAGTATGGCTACACCTTC	CASSQGGRGQYGYTF	many	TRBV3-1	TRBJ1-2	TRBD1
TGTGCCAGCAGTTACCAAGGCGGGCTGAACACTGAAGCTTTCTTT	CASSYQGGLNTEAFF	NA	TRBV6-5	TRBJ1-1	NA
TGTGCCAGCGTGAGGAGGGTAAGCAATCAGCCCCAGCATTTT	CASVRRVSNQPQHF	many	TRBV6-6	TRBJ1-5	NA
TGTGCCAGCAGCTTGGGGAGCTCTGGAAACACCATATATTTT	CASSLGSSGNTIYF	many	TRBV7-2	TRBJ1-3	NA
TGTGCCAGCAGCGCCGGACTAGCGAACACTGAAGCTTTCTTT	CASSAGLANTEAFF	NA	TRBV7-9	TRBJ1-1	NA
TGTGCCAGCAGAAGGGACGGTACTACTGAAGCTTTCTTT	CASRRDGTTEAFF	many	TRBV7-2	TRBJ1-1	NA
TGTGCCACCAGTGATTTGACGGGTGATCAGCCCCAGCATTTT	CATSDLTGDQPQHF	many	TRBV24-1	TRBJ1-5	NA
TGTGCCAGCAGTTCAGGCGGGGTTCGGCCCCAGCATTTT	CASSSGGVRPQHF	NA	TRBV12-3/TRBV12-4	TRBJ1-5	NA
TGTGCCAGCAGTTCTCGACTAGCGAGAGACGAGCAGTACTTC	CASSSRLARDEQYF	many	TRBV6-5	TRBJ2-7	TRBD2
TGCGCCAGCAGCCCTAGACTTTCAACTAATGAAAAACTGTTTTTT	CASSPRLSTNEKLFF	NA	TRBV4-1	TRBJ1-4	NA
TGTGCCAGCAGCTCCACGGGCAGTGAGGGCTACACCTTC	CASSSTGSEGYTF	many	TRBV7-3	TRBJ1-2	NA
TGTGCCAGCAGTGATTCCAGAGGGGGCTACACCTTC	CASSDSRGGYTF	many	TRBV2	TRBJ1-2	NA
TGTGCCAGCAGCTCGCTGGTCGCAGGGCCCATGGTCACCGGGGAGCTGTTTTTT	CASSSLVAGPMVTGELFF	many	TRBV7-6	TRBJ2-2	NA
TGTGCCAGTAGTGTTGGACAGGGGTTCGATAGCAATCAGCCCCAGCATTTT	CASSVGQGFDSNQPQHF	many	TRBV19	TRBJ1-5	TRBD1
TGCGCCAGCAGCCCCGGGATCACCGGGGAGCTGTTTTTT	CASSPGITGELFF	few	TRBV5-1	TRBJ2-2	NA
TGTGCCATCAGTGAGCCAGGACAGGGGACAAGGGAGCTGTTTTTT	CAISEPGQGTRELFF	NA	TRBV10-3	TRBJ2-2	TRBD1
TGTGCCAGCAGCCTCACAGATGGCGACAGGTTAGGGGAGACCCAGTACTTC	CASSLTDGDRLGETQYF	many	TRBV12-3/TRBV12-4	TRBJ2-5	NA
TGTGCCAGCAGCTTGGCGGACTCGAACAATGAGCAGTTCTTC	CASSLADSNNEQFF	NA	TRBV7-9	TRBJ2-1	NA
TGCAGCGTTGGATACTCGGACTCCCAAGTGGGCTACACCTTC	CSVGYSDSQVGYTF	NA	TRBV29-1	TRBJ1-2	NA
TGTGCCAGCAGTGACCGGACTAGCGGCACCCGGGTGGGAGAGCAGTACTTC	CASSDRTSGTRVGEQYF	many	TRBV6-1	TRBJ2-7	TRBD2
TGTGCCAGCAGTCCATGGGCGGGAGGAGAGACCCAGTACTTC	CASSPWAGGETQYF	few	TRBV27	TRBJ2-5	TRBD2
TGTGCCAGCAGCCGACGCCGGGACAGGAACACCGGGGAGCTGTTTTTT	CASSRRRDRNTGELFF	few	TRBV7-8	TRBJ2-2	TRBD1
TGTGCCAGCAGTCCGAGACAGGAGAGCTCCTACGAGCAGTACTTC	CASSPRQESSYEQYF	few	TRBV6-6	TRBJ2-7	NA
TGTGCCAGCAGCTTAGGCGTCGTGAGCTCTGGGGCCAACGTCCTGACTTTC	CASSLGVVSSGANVLTF	many	TRBV7-6	TRBJ2-6	NA
TGCGCCAGCAGCTTATATCAGGGGGGCACTGAAGCTTTCTTT	CASSLYQGGTEAFF	many	TRBV5-1	TRBJ1-1	TRBD1
TGCAGTGCTAGAGAACTAATGGCCGCTTGGGACAGGGTTAACTATGGCTACACCTTC	CSARELMAAWDRVNYGYTF	many	TRBV20-1	TRBJ1-2	TRBD1
TGTGCCATCAGTGCCGTAGGGAACACTGAAGCTTTCTTT	CAISAVGNTEAFF	NA	TRBV10-3	TRBJ1-1	NA
TGCGCCAGCAGCTTGGCCACGGAAGCCTCTGGAAACACCATATATTTT	CASSLATEASGNTIYF	NA	TRBV5-1	TRBJ1-3	NA
TGTGCCAGCAGCCTTGGGACAGGGCTTTGGGGCGCTGAAGCTTTCTTT	CASSLGTGLWGAEAFF	many	TRBV6-5	TRBJ1-1	TRBD1